This is a list of T cell receptor beta chains from one sample in a study of blood T cell repertoires in COVID-19. Method: immunoSEQ multiplex PCR; TCRdb's copy keeps in-frame clones and lacks some. The sample carries 130,000 or so clones, 75% to 90% recorded once. The sample comprised peripheral blood. These receptors all come from a man aged 50 to 59 with active COVID-19. The CDR3 runs from the conserved cysteine through the conserved F or W. Each record gives: D gene, clone size, V gene, CDR3 protein. D genes are given only for firm matches. Clone sizes are given selectively: once, few, many, or a class where the clone is expanded.

>-|-|TRBV29-1
CSVDPGNTEAFF
>-|few|TRBV5-4
CASRQNSNTGELFF
>-|-|TRBV27
CASSLGSRLTDTQYF
>TRBD2|-|TRBV6-2/TRBV6-3
CASSVRGGPSYF
>-|-|TRBV2
CASRPYPVNEQFF
>-|-|TRBV5-6
CASSWGDGTTEAFF
>TRBD1|-|TRBV7-9
CAGSGTGRGNTEAFF
>-|-|TRBV10-3
CAISGGTLNTEAFF
>TRBD2|-|TRBV7-9
CASSLAGAGVTDTQYF
>-|-|TRBV5-1
CASSLVVNTEAFF
>-|-|TRBV2
CASNRQENTEAFF
>TRBD1|-|TRBV5-1
CASSRSQDRGATQYF
>TRBD1|-|TRBV29-1
CSASGQGGINTIYF
>-|-|TRBV4-1
CASSQGRAGGNTIYF
>TRBD1|-|TRBV30
CAWAYEGRGHGYTF
>TRBD1|-|TRBV5-1
CASSLGQGSGANVLTF
>-|-|TRBV7-2
CASSLEGAPGNEQFF
>TRBD2|-|TRBV19
CASSHSGAPYEQYF
>-|-|TRBV29-1
CSVLGSLGQHF
>TRBD1|-|TRBV19
CARHRGRKDF
>TRBD2|-|TRBV11-2
CASSSRGGDTQYF
>-|-|TRBV3-1/TRBV3-2
CASTRTATGELFF
>-|-|TRBV15
CATSRDKTDTQYF
>-|-|TRBV5-1
CASSLEVVGGETQYF
>TRBD1|-|TRBV3-1/TRBV3-2
CASSQGGQGAYQPQHF
>-|-|TRBV4-2
CASSQEGSTGGNTIYF
>-|once|TRBV5-1
CASSLRDLPPGELFF
>-|-|TRBV7-8
CASSLGSGLTYEQYF
>TRBD2|-|TRBV5-4
CASSLSSGGAGNEQFF
>TRBD1|-|TRBV19
CASSSQDRGVVGYTF
>TRBD1|-|TRBV11-2
CASSQGVRSNTEAFF
>TRBD1|few|TRBV7-9
CASSPPSSRGPSYEQYF
>TRBD1|-|TRBV5-1
CASSLGDSASTDTQYF